A selection of T cell receptor beta chains follows, all from one sample in a study of CD8+ T cells in alopecia areata. The repertoire was sequenced with immunoSEQ multiplex PCR; TCRdb's copy has only in-frame clones and lacks some. The sample contains 150,000 to 160,000 clones, less than 65% of which appear only once. Here the sequenced sample was CD8+ T cells sorted from blood, taken at week 0. Every receptor here comes from a human donor with alopecia areata. CDR3s leave out the opening cysteine and the closing phenylalanine or tryptophan.

v_call: TRBV7-9
j_call: TRBJ1-2
cdr3_aa: ASSPTGRHYGYT

v_call: TRBV27
j_call: TRBJ1-4
cdr3_aa: ASSGLGGSNEKLF

v_call: TRBV5-6
j_call: TRBJ1-1
cdr3_aa: ASSTDNTEAF

v_call: TRBV6-5
j_call: TRBJ1-2
cdr3_aa: ASSEGYGYT

v_call: TRBV12-5
j_call: TRBJ1-2
cdr3_aa: ASGPISGGTAGYT

v_call: TRBV7-2
j_call: TRBJ2-7
cdr3_aa: ASSLQGISYEQY

v_call: TRBV2
j_call: TRBJ2-3
cdr3_aa: ASSGLANSTDTQY

v_call: TRBV7-2
j_call: TRBJ1-5
cdr3_aa: ASSLDRTGRGSNQPQH

v_call: TRBV30
j_call: TRBJ1-6
cdr3_aa: AWSPQGSNSPLH

v_call: TRBV13
j_call: TRBJ2-1
cdr3_aa: ASSRWGAGDYNEQF

v_call: TRBV7-8
j_call: TRBJ1-5
cdr3_aa: ASSARTGGYQPQH

v_call: TRBV29-1
j_call: TRBJ1-1
cdr3_aa: SVLYDTEAF

v_call: TRBV4-3
j_call: TRBJ1-1
cdr3_aa: ASSQVKGTEAF

v_call: TRBV29-1
j_call: TRBJ1-2
cdr3_aa: SVPGQDGYT

v_call: TRBV2
j_call: TRBJ2-7
cdr3_aa: ASGRAYEQY

v_call: TRBV5-6
j_call: TRBJ1-1
cdr3_aa: ASREGQLNTEAF

v_call: TRBV6-5
j_call: TRBJ1-1
cdr3_aa: ASSTFRDRRTEAF

v_call: TRBV7-8
j_call: TRBJ1-5
cdr3_aa: ASSYMVDQPQH

v_call: TRBV23-1
j_call: TRBJ1-2
cdr3_aa: ASSHEGCGYGYT

v_call: TRBV5-1
j_call: TRBJ2-1
cdr3_aa: ASSLAGNEQF

v_call: TRBV23-1
j_call: TRBJ1-1
cdr3_aa: ASCKTGGACGTAF

v_call: TRBV30
j_call: TRBJ2-7
cdr3_aa: AWGRGSYEQY

v_call: TRBV13
j_call: TRBJ2-7
cdr3_aa: ASSLERYEQY

v_call: TRBV29-1
j_call: TRBJ2-6
cdr3_aa: RKRVGGANVLT

v_call: TRBV19
j_call: TRBJ2-5
cdr3_aa: ASSFPDREETQY

v_call: TRBV7-2
j_call: TRBJ1-2
cdr3_aa: ASSPEGADANYGYT

v_call: TRBV27
j_call: TRBJ2-5
cdr3_aa: ASSPSGGPETQY

v_call: TRBV5-6
j_call: TRBJ2-3
cdr3_aa: ASSLAGSYADTQY

v_call: TRBV30
j_call: TRBJ2-1
cdr3_aa: AWGTGRGNEQF

v_call: TRBV7-2
j_call: TRBJ1-2
cdr3_aa: ASSPRQDPKGGYT

v_call: TRBV11-2
j_call: TRBJ2-7
cdr3_aa: ASSLTRDEQY

v_call: TRBV30
j_call: TRBJ1-6
cdr3_aa: AWSVVSRYNSPLH

v_call: TRBV6-5
j_call: TRBJ1-1
cdr3_aa: ASSIQYATNTEAF